A selection of T cell receptor beta chains follows, all from one sample in a study of type 1 regulatory T cells. TCRdb redid the calling of the reads with MiXCR, one entry per CDR3 protein. The table includes 90,000 to 100,000 distinct CDR3 sequences, 25% to 40% detected once. Sequenced input: CD4+ T cells, either the whole sample or a sorted fraction (not recorded which). The source of these receptors is a human donor in good health. CDR3s include the opening cysteine and the closing phenylalanine or tryptophan. A D gene is named only where the DNA matches it firmly. Part of the rows lack a size; the others show once, few, many or a class for expanded clones.

d_gene	v_gene	abundance	j_gene	CDR3nt	CDR3aa
TRBD1	TRBV11-2	.	TRBJ2-7	TGTGCCAGCAGCTCCGTAACAGGGGTCGAGCAGTACTTC	CASSSVTGVEQYF
.	TRBV7-2	.	TRBJ2-2	TGTGCCAGCAGCTTAGCTGGTGGGACTGTGACCGGGGAGCTGTTTTTT	CASSLAGGTVTGELFF
TRBD1	TRBV5-1	.	TRBJ2-7	TGCGCCAGCAGCTCTCGCGGACAGGTTCGACGTCAGTCCTACGAGCAGTACTTC	CASSSRGQVRRQSYEQYF
TRBD2	TRBV29-1	few	TRBJ2-5	TGCAGCGTTGCTGCGGGAGCGGGGCAAGAGACCCAGTACTTC	CSVAAGAGQETQYF
.	TRBV20-1	few	TRBJ1-1	TGCAGTGGGAACAGAGAAGGAGGGGACACTGAAGCTTTCTTT	CSGNREGGDTEAFF
.	TRBV4-2	.	TRBJ2-1	TGTGCCACTCCGCCCGGGAACTACAAGGGAGGCGATTCCTACAATGAGCAGTTCTTC	CATPPGNYKGGDSYNEQFF
.	TRBV7-9	.	TRBJ2-2	TGTGCCAGCAGCATTCCGGGACTCCGGAACACCGGGGAGCTGTTTTTT	CASSIPGLRNTGELFF
TRBD2	TRBV12-3/TRBV12-4	.	TRBJ2-7	TGTGCCAGCAGTCCCTCCCTTATAGCGGGAGGCGAGCAGTACTTC	CASSPSLIAGGEQYF
.	TRBV3-1	few	TRBJ2-5	TGTGCCAGCAGCCAAGGCAGGGGTATAGAGACCCAGTACTTC	CASSQGRGIETQYF
TRBD2	TRBV10-3	.	TRBJ2-7	TGTGCCATCAGACCCATCCTAGCGGGCCTCTCTGAGCAGTACTTC	CAIRPILAGLSEQYF
TRBD1	TRBV30	.	TRBJ1-1	TGTGCCTGGAGAGGACAGGGGGCCGGGGACACTGAAGCTTTCTTT	CAWRGQGAGDTEAFF
TRBD1	TRBV5-6	few	TRBJ2-3	TGTGCCAGCAGCTTGGACAGGGGAGATACGCAGTATTTT	CASSLDRGDTQYF
.	TRBV30	.	TRBJ2-3	TGTGCCTGGAGTGTAACCGGAGGTCGAAATACGCAGTATTTT	CAWSVTGGRNTQYF
TRBD2	TRBV9	few	TRBJ2-7	TGTGCCAGCAGCTCACAGACTAGCGGGAGTGGAGCCGAGCAGTACTTC	CASSSQTSGSGAEQYF
TRBD2	TRBV5-5	few	TRBJ2-1	TGTGCCAGCAGTTTTAGCGGGGGAAGCTCCTACAATGAGCAGTTCTTC	CASSFSGGSSYNEQFF
.	TRBV28	.	TRBJ2-1	TGTGCCAGCAGTTTCGCCCGTGGGCAGTTCTTC	CASSFARGQFF
.	TRBV6-4	.	TRBJ2-1	TGTGCCAGCAGTGACGTCGGTGGGGCCTACAATGAGCAGTTCTTC	CASSDVGGAYNEQFF
.	TRBV11-2	.	TRBJ2-3	TGTGCCAGCAGCTTGGGGGCAAAGGATACGCAGTATTTT	CASSLGAKDTQYF
.	TRBV7-2	few	TRBJ2-1	TGTGCCAGCAGCTTAGTCAGGGGTCTTTTGGTGGATGAGCAGTTCTTC	CASSLVRGLLVDEQFF
TRBD2	TRBV2	.	TRBJ2-1	TGTGCCAGCAGGGGAAGGACTAGCGGTAACAATGAGCAGTTCTTC	CASRGRTSGNNEQFF
TRBD1	TRBV5-1	few	TRBJ2-3	TGCGCCAGCAGCTTGTTCACAGGGGGCACAGATACGCAGTATTTT	CASSLFTGGTDTQYF
.	TRBV20-1	.	TRBJ1-1	TGCAGTGCTAGAGTCCCAGGGCGGACTACGAGAGCTTTCTTT	CSARVPGRTTRAFF
.	TRBV11-2	.	TRBJ2-7	TGTGCCAGCAGCTTAGTACTGGGAGAGCACTACGAGCAGTACTTC	CASSLVLGEHYEQYF
.	TRBV29-1	few	TRBJ2-1	TGCAGCGCTAACAGGGTAGGCAATGAGCAGTTCTTC	CSANRVGNEQFF
TRBD1	TRBV7-6	few	TRBJ2-1	TGTGCCAGCAGCTCCAACAGGGGGCCCTACAATGAGCAGTTCTTC	CASSSNRGPYNEQFF
.	TRBV30	.	TRBJ2-1	TGTGCCTGGAGTATGGGAATAGCGCCTGGAAGCTCCTACAATGAGCAGTTCTTC	CAWSMGIAPGSSYNEQFF
.	TRBV7-2	few	TRBJ2-7	TGTGCCAGCAGCTTAACCCCCGGGGGCTACGAGCAGTACTTC	CASSLTPGGYEQYF
.	TRBV12-3/TRBV12-4	.	TRBJ1-5	TGTGCCAGCAGTACCCAGATGGGTGAGTCCCAGCATTTT	CASSTQMGESQHF
.	TRBV9	.	TRBJ2-3	TGTGCCAGCAGCACAACCACGCGGGATACGCAGTATTTT	CASSTTTRDTQYF
TRBD1	TRBV18	few	TRBJ1-2	TGTGCCAGCTCACCGCGGGACAGTGACTATGGCTACACCTTC	CASSPRDSDYGYTF
.	TRBV18	few	TRBJ1-6	TGTGCCAGCTCTGACAGAAAGGGGAACAATTCACCCCTCCACTTT	CASSDRKGNNSPLHF
TRBD1	TRBV6-5	.	TRBJ1-2	TGTGCCAGCCGTGGGGTTCAAGGGGGCAACTATGGCTACACCTTC	CASRGVQGGNYGYTF
TRBD2	TRBV5-5	.	TRBJ2-7	TGTGCCAGCTCAAAGAACTTAGGGACTAGCGGTTACGAGCAGTACTTC	CASSKNLGTSGYEQYF
.	TRBV6-1	.	TRBJ1-5	TGTGCCAGCATTGGACAGTGGGGCAATCAGCCCCAGCATTTT	CASIGQWGNQPQHF
.	TRBV3-1	few	TRBJ2-7	TGTGCCAGCAGCCAAGCGTCTGTCTACGAGCAGTACTTC	CASSQASVYEQYF
.	TRBV3-1	.	TRBJ2-7	TGTGCCAGCAGCCAAGCGGGCGGGACCTCGATCTTC	CASSQAGGTSIF
.	TRBV9	few	TRBJ2-2	TGTGCCAGCAGCGTAGGTTTTGGGGGCACCGGGGAGCTGTTTTTT	CASSVGFGGTGELFF